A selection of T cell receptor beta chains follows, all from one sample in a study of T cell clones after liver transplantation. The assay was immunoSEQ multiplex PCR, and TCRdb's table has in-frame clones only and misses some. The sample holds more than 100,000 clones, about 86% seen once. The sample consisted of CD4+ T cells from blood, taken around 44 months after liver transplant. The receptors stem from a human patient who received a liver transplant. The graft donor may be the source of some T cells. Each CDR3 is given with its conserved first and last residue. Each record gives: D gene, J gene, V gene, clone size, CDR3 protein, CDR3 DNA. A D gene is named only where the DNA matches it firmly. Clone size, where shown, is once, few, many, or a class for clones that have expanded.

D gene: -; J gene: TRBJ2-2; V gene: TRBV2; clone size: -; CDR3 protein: CASIQRDWTNTGELFF; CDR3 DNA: TGTGCCAGCATACAGAGGGATTGGACGAACACCGGGGAGCTGTTTTTT
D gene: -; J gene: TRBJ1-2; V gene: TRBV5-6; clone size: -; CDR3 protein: CASIPTGTNYGYTF; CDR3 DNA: TGTGCCAGCATCCCGACGGGCACTAACTATGGCTACACCTTC
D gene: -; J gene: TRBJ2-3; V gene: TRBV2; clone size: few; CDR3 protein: CASRPTDTQYF; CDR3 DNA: TGTGCCAGCAGACCCACAGATACGCAGTATTTT
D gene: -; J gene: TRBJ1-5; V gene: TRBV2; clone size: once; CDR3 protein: CASGGGQPNQPQHF; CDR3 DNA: TGTGCCAGCGGCGGCGGACAGCCCAATCAGCCCCAGCATTTT
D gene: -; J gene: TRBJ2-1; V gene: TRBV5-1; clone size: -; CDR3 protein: CASSFVTGNTGGDNEQFF; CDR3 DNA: TGCGCCAGCAGCTTCGTGACAGGCAATACTGGCGGGGACAATGAGCAGTTCTTC
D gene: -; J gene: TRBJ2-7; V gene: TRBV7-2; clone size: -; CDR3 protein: CASSLGTYEQYF; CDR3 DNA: TGTGCCAGCAGCTTAGGGACATACGAGCAGTACTTC
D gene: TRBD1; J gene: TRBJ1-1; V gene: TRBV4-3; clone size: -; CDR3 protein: CASSQDGWTGGTEAFF; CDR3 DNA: TGCGCCAGCAGCCAAGATGGCTGGACAGGGGGGACTGAAGCTTTCTTT
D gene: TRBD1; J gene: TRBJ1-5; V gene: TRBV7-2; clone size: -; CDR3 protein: CASSGQDNQPQHF; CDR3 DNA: TGTGCCAGCAGCGGACAGGATAATCAGCCCCAGCATTTT
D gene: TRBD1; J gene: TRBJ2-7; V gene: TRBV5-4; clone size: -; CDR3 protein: CASSSKVRDRGMEYF; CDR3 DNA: TGTGCCAGCAGCTCAAAGGTCCGGGACAGGGGTATGGAGTACTTC
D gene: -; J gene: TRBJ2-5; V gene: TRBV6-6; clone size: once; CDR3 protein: CASSYPNTRGQETQYF; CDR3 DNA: TGTGCCAGCAGTTACCCTAATACTAGGGGCCAAGAGACCCAGTACTTC
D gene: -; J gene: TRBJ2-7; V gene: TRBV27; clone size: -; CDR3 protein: CASSPQVLSYEQYF; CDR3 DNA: TGTGCCAGCAGCCCTCAGGTGCTCTCCTACGAGCAGTACTTC
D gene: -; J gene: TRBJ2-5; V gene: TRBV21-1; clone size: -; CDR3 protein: CASRTVQETQYF; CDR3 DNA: TGTGCCAGCAGGACGGTCCAAGAGACCCAGTACTTC
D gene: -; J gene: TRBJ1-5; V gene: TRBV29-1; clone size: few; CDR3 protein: CSVQGDGQPQHF; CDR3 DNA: TGCAGCGTGCAGGGAGACGGTCAGCCCCAGCATTTT
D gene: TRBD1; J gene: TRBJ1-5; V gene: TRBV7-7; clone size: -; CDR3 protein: CASSFIIGVKGAYSNQPQHF; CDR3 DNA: TGTGCCAGCAGTTTCATTATCGGGGTCAAGGGGGCATATAGCAATCAGCCCCAGCATTTT
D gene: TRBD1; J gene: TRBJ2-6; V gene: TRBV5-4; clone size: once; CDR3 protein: CASNRQGEIGANVLTF; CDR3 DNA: TGTGCCAGCAACCGACAGGGGGAAATTGGGGCCAACGTCCTGACTTTC
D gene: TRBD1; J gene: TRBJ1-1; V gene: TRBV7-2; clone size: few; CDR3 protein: CASSLPTGATEAFF; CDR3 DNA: TGTGCCAGCAGCTTACCGACAGGGGCCACTGAAGCTTTCTTT
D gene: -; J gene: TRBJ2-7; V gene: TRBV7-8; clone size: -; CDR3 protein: CASSFGQNYEQYF; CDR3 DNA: TGTGCCAGCAGCTTTGGACAGAACTACGAGCAGTACTTC
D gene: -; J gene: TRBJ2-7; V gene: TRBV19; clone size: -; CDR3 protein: CASTGGENGYEQYF; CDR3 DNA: TGTGCCAGTACCGGTGGGGAGAATGGATACGAGCAGTACTTC
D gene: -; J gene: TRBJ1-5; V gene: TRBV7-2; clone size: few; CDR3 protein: CASSRGGAVNQPQHF; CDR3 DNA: TGTGCCAGCAGTCGCGGGGGGGCAGTCAATCAGCCCCAGCATTTT
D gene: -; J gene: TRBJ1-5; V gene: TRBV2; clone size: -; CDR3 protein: CASASTGMQPQHF; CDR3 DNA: TGTGCCAGCGCCTCTACAGGGATGCAGCCCCAGCATTTT
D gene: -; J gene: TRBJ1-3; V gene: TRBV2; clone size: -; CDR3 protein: CASSVRGGGNTIYF; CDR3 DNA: TGTGCCAGCAGTGTGAGGGGCGGGGGAAACACCATATATTTT
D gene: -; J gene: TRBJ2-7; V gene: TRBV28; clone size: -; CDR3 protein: CASTRRAGKTYEQYF; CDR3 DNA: TGTGCCAGCACCCGTCGGGCAGGGAAAACCTACGAGCAGTACTTC
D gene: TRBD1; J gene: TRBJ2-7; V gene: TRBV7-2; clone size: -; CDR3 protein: CASSLTGTGISYEQYF; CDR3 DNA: TGTGCCAGCAGCCTTACCGGGACAGGGATTTCCTACGAGCAGTACTTC
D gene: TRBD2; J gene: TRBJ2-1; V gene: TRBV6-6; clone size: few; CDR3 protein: CASNRLADNEQFF; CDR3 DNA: TGTGCCAGCAACCGACTAGCGGACAATGAGCAGTTCTTC
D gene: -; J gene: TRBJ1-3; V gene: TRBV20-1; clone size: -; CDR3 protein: CSAHSGNTIYF; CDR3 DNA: TGCAGTGCCCACTCTGGAAACACCATATATTTT
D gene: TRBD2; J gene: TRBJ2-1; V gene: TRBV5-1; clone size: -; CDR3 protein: CASSSGLAGDNEQFF; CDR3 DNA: TGCGCCAGCAGCTCCGGACTAGCGGGAGATAATGAGCAGTTCTTC
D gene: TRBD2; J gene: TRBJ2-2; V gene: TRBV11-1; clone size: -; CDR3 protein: CASSPMAASGNTGELFF; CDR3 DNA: TGTGCCAGCAGCCCCATGGCGGCTAGCGGGAACACCGGGGAGCTGTTTTTT
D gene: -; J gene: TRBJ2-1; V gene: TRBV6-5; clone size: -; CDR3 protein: CASSSPTTSNEQFF; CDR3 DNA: TGTGCCAGCAGTTCGCCTACGACCTCCAATGAGCAGTTCTTC
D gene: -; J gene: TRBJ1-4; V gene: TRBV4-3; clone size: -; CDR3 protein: CASSRRKGLNEKLFF; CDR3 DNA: TGCGCCAGCAGCCGGAGGAAGGGCCTTAATGAAAAACTGTTTTTT
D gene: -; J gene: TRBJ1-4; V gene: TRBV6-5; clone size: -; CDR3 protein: CASSYRGVEKLFF; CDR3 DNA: TGTGCCAGCAGTTACCGGGGGGTTGAAAAACTGTTTTTT
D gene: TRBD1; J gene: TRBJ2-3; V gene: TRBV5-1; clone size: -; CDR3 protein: CASSVEMWDREGTDTQYF; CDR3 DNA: TGCGCCAGCAGCGTAGAAATGTGGGACAGGGAGGGCACAGATACGCAGTATTTT
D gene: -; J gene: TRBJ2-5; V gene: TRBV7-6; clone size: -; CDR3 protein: CASRPLWTEYQETQYF; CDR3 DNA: TGTGCCAGCAGACCTCTATGGACAGAGTACCAAGAGACCCAGTACTTC
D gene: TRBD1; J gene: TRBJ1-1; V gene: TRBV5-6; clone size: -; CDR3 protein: CASSLEGGSNTEAFF; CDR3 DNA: TGTGCCAGCAGCTTGGAAGGGGGCTCGAACACTGAAGCTTTCTTT
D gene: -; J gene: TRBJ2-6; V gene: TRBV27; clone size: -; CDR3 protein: CASSPRSLSGANVLTF; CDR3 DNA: TGTGCCAGCAGTCCAAGGAGCCTCTCTGGGGCCAACGTCCTGACTTTC
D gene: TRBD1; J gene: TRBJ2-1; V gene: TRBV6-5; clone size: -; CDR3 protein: CASRGTENNEQFF; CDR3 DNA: TGTGCCAGCAGGGGGACAGAGAACAATGAGCAGTTCTTC
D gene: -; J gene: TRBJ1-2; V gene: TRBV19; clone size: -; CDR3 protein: CASIPRVFRDTYGYTF; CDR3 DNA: TGTGCCAGTATCCCCCGGGTCTTTAGGGATACCTATGGCTACACCTTC
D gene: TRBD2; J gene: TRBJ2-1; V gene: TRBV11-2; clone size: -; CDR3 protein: CASSRTFGRPSTDNEQFF; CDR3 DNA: TGTGCCAGCAGCCGAACCTTCGGGAGGCCTTCTACCGACAATGAGCAGTTCTTC
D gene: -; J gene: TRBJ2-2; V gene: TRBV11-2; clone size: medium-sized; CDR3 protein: CASSLVQPTLNTGELFF; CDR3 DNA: TGTGCCAGCAGCTTAGTACAGCCTACTTTGAACACCGGGGAGCTGTTTTTT
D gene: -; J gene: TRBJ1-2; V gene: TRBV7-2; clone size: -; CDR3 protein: CASSSQVNYGYTF; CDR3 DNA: TGTGCCAGCAGCTCACAGGTTAACTATGGCTACACCTTC
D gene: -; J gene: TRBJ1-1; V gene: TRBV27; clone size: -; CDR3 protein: CAAGGALGTEAFF; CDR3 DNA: TGTGCCGCAGGAGGGGCTCTTGGGACTGAAGCTTTCTTT
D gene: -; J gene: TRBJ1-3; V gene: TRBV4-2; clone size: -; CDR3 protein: CASSYSVSGNTIYF; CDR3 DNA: TGTGCCAGCAGCTACTCGGTCTCTGGAAACACCATATATTTT
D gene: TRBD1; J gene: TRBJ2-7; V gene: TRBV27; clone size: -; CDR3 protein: CASSILGQGASYEQYF; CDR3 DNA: TGTGCCAGCAGTATCCTGGGACAGGGGGCCTCCTACGAGCAGTACTTC
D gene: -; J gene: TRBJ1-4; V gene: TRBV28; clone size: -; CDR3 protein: CASSLPNGNEKLFF; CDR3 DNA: TGTGCCAGCAGTTTGCCCAACGGGAATGAAAAACTGTTTTTT
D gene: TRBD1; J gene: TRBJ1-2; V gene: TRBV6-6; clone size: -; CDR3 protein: CASTSTGLGYTF; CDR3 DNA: TGTGCCAGCACATCGACAGGGCTCGGCTACACCTTC
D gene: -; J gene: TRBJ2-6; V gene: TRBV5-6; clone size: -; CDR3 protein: CASSLALFGRAGANVLTF; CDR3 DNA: TGTGCCAGCAGCTTGGCCCTATTTGGACGGGCTGGGGCCAACGTCCTGACTTTC
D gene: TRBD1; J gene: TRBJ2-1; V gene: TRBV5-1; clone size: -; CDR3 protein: CASSLGDRGREQFF; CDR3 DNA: TGCGCCAGCAGCTTGGGGGACAGGGGGCGCGAGCAGTTCTTC
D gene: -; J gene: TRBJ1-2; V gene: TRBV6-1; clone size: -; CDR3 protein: CASSEGLQTNGYTF; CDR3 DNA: TGTGCCAGCAGTGAAGGACTTCAGACAAATGGCTACACCTTC
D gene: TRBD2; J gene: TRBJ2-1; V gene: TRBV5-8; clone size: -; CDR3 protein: CASSLGAGGPINEQFF; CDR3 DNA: TGTGCCAGCAGCTTGGGGGCGGGAGGGCCGATCAATGAGCAGTTCTTC
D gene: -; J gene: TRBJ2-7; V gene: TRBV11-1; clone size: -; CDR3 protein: CASGGKRTDASYEQYF; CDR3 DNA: TGTGCCAGCGGTGGAAAACGGACAGACGCAAGCTACGAGCAGTACTTC
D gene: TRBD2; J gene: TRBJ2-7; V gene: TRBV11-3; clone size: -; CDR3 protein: CASSYGLGGRSYEQYF; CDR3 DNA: TGTGCCAGCAGCTACGGACTCGGCGGGAGGTCCTACGAGCAGTACTTC
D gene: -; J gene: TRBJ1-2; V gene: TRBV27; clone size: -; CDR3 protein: CASSLAEGPRGDYGYTF; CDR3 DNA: TGTGCCAGCAGTTTGGCAGAGGGGCCTCGAGGGGATTATGGCTACACCTTC